A selection of T cell receptor beta chains follows, all from one sample in a study of blood T cell repertoires in COVID-19. Method: immunoSEQ multiplex PCR; TCRdb's copy keeps in-frame clones and lacks some. The sample includes about 40,000 clones, about 91% of them seen just once. The sample consisted of peripheral blood. The source of these receptors is a woman aged 30 to 39 in a cohort sampled during active COVID-19. Both conserved end residues are part of each CDR3. Fields, in order: clone size, J gene, V gene, D gene, CDR3 protein, CDR3 DNA. The D gene is left open where the match is weak. Clone size is stated in some rows and not others, as once, few, many or a class when expanded.

size: -
J: TRBJ2-3
V: TRBV6-1
D: -
CDR3: CASSEASARRYASTDTQYF
DNA: TGTGCCAGCAGTGAAGCGTCCGCCAGGCGTTACGCTAGCACAGATACGCAGTATTTT

size: -
J: TRBJ2-7
V: TRBV7-9
D: TRBD2
CDR3: CASSSSGTSLDEQYF
DNA: TGTGCCAGCAGCTCTAGCGGGACGAGCCTAGACGAGCAGTACTTC

size: -
J: TRBJ2-2
V: TRBV4-1
D: TRBD2
CDR3: CASSRQTSGNTGELFF
DNA: TGCGCCAGCAGCCGACAAACTAGCGGGAACACCGGGGAGCTGTTTTTT

size: -
J: TRBJ2-7
V: TRBV27
D: TRBD2
CDR3: CASSFMTSGTRPYEQYF
DNA: TGTGCCAGCAGTTTCATGACTAGCGGGACCCGGCCCTACGAGCAGTACTTC

size: -
J: TRBJ1-1
V: TRBV13
D: -
CDR3: CASSLSGTNTEAFF
DNA: TGTGCCAGCAGCTTATCAGGGACAAACACTGAAGCTTTCTTT

size: -
J: TRBJ1-2
V: TRBV19
D: -
CDR3: CASSIIYRSQANYGYTF
DNA: TGTGCCAGTAGTATAATTTATAGATCACAGGCTAACTATGGCTACACCTTC

size: -
J: TRBJ1-2
V: TRBV30
D: -
CDR3: CAWTADRYGYTF
DNA: TGTGCCTGGACCGCGGATCGCTATGGCTACACCTTC

size: -
J: TRBJ2-3
V: TRBV6-6
D: TRBD2
CDR3: CASSRSLAGVSTDTQYF
DNA: TGTGCCAGCAGTAGATCCCTAGCGGGAGTTAGCACAGATACGCAGTATTTT

size: -
J: TRBJ2-1
V: TRBV3-1/TRBV3-2
D: TRBD2
CDR3: CASSQEASLAVYNEQFF
DNA: TGTGCCAGCAGCCAAGAAGCTAGTCTAGCGGTCTACAATGAGCAGTTCTTC

size: -
J: TRBJ2-3
V: TRBV2
D: TRBD2
CDR3: CASSYVGRTDTQYF
DNA: TGTGCCAGCAGTTATGTCGGGAGGACAGATACGCAGTATTTT

size: -
J: TRBJ1-2
V: TRBV30
D: -
CDR3: CAWISIRGRGYTF
DNA: TGTGCCTGGATTTCTATCAGGGGACGTGGCTACACCTTC

size: few
J: TRBJ1-6
V: TRBV6-5
D: -
CDR3: CASSYGARDNSPLHF
DNA: TGTGCCAGCAGTTACGGGGCAAGGGATAATTCACCCCTCCACTTT

size: -
J: TRBJ2-1
V: TRBV19
D: -
CDR3: CASSIGSGFYNEQFF
DNA: TGTGCCAGTAGTATAGGGAGCGGGTTTTACAATGAGCAGTTCTTC

size: -
J: TRBJ2-3
V: TRBV7-7
D: -
CDR3: CASSPGWRNTDTQYF
DNA: TGTGCTAGCAGCCCCGGTTGGAGGAACACAGATACGCAGTATTTT

size: -
J: TRBJ1-1
V: TRBV5-4
D: TRBD1
CDR3: CASSFRTGFGGTEAFF
DNA: TGTGCCAGCAGCTTCCGGACAGGCTTTGGAGGCACTGAAGCTTTCTTT

size: -
J: TRBJ1-1
V: TRBV9
D: -
CDR3: CASSVFDLGGTEAFF
DNA: TGTGCCAGCAGCGTATTTGACTTAGGCGGCACTGAAGCTTTCTTT

size: -
J: TRBJ2-3
V: TRBV7-9
D: -
CDR3: CASSFAGSTDTQYF
DNA: TGTGCCAGCAGCTTCGCGGGGTCCACAGATACGCAGTATTTT

size: once
J: TRBJ2-5
V: TRBV9
D: -
CDR3: CASSVDGRLESTQYF
DNA: TGTGCCAGCAGCGTAGATGGCCGGCTAGAGAGTACCCAGTACTTC

size: -
J: TRBJ1-1
V: TRBV27
D: TRBD1
CDR3: CASSLAGQVNTEAFF
DNA: TGTGCCAGCAGTTTAGCGGGACAGGTGAACACTGAAGCTTTCTTT

size: once
J: TRBJ1-2
V: TRBV7-3
D: TRBD1
CDR3: CASSLTAGGLNYGYTF
DNA: TGTGCCAGCAGCTTAACGGCAGGGGGATTAAACTATGGCTACACCTTC

size: -
J: TRBJ2-2
V: TRBV3-1/TRBV3-2
D: -
CDR3: CASSQLLHTGELFF
DNA: TGTGCCAGCAGCCAGCTACTACACACCGGGGAGCTGTTTTTT

size: -
J: TRBJ2-1
V: TRBV4-2
D: TRBD1
CDR3: CASSYETGASYNEQFF
DNA: TGTGCCAGCAGTTATGAAACAGGGGCCTCCTACAATGAGCAGTTCTTC

size: -
J: TRBJ2-1
V: TRBV20-1
D: -
CDR3: CSARDREEQFF
DNA: TGCAGTGCTAGAGATCGGGAGGAGCAGTTCTTC

size: few
J: TRBJ1-2
V: TRBV2
D: -
CDR3: CASLPVPGTYGYTF
DNA: TGTGCCAGCTTACCAGTCCCGGGAACCTATGGCTACACCTTC

size: -
J: TRBJ2-6
V: TRBV4-1
D: -
CDR3: CASSPWRGDSGANVLTF
DNA: TGCGCCAGCAGCCCCTGGAGGGGAGACTCTGGGGCCAACGTCCTGACTTTC

size: -
J: TRBJ2-1
V: TRBV3-1/TRBV3-2
D: -
CDR3: CASSQDETVYNEQFF
DNA: TGTGCCAGCAGCCAAGATGAGACAGTCTACAATGAGCAGTTCTTC

size: -
J: TRBJ1-6
V: TRBV5-5
D: TRBD1
CDR3: CASSHRGAYNSPLHF
DNA: TGTGCCAGCAGCCACAGGGGAGCCTATAATTCACCCCTCCACTTT

size: -
J: TRBJ2-7
V: TRBV6-1
D: -
CDR3: CASSEFPRQAPSGSYEQYF
DNA: TGTGCCAGCAGTGAATTTCCCCGACAGGCCCCTAGCGGATCGTACGAGCAGTACTTC

size: -
J: TRBJ2-7
V: TRBV7-6
D: TRBD2
CDR3: CASSPGLAGYRGGEQYF
DNA: TGTGCCAGCAGTCCAGGACTAGCGGGATATAGGGGAGGCGAGCAGTACTTC

size: -
J: TRBJ2-1
V: TRBV24-1
D: TRBD2
CDR3: CATSSPGTSGSDEQFF
DNA: TGTGCCACCAGTAGTCCCGGGACTAGCGGGTCAGATGAGCAGTTCTTC

size: -
J: TRBJ2-1
V: TRBV6-1
D: TRBD2
CDR3: CASSEALAGVGNNEQFF
DNA: TGTGCCAGCAGTGAAGCGCTAGCGGGAGTAGGGAACAATGAGCAGTTCTTC

size: -
J: TRBJ2-1
V: TRBV19
D: TRBD2
CDR3: CATLSSGSSYNEQFF
DNA: TGTGCCACTTTATCTAGCGGAAGCTCCTACAATGAGCAGTTCTTC